This TCR beta chain was identified in a study of cytomegalovirus exposure and HLA in healthy donors. Looking at the study overall: Around 80 million unique TCR sequences came from HLA-typed donors in an early release. The study, taken as a whole, reports: Association with HLA alleles at 0.05 false discovery rate was found for roughly 17,000 TCR beta sequences in a later analysis.

V was shortened by 5 bases and J by 0 bases, with 14 bases between the two germline ends. CDR3 size: 15 residues. The germline CDR1 and CDR2 sequences are SGHRS and YFSETQ. Amplification used 60 Vbeta primers and 13 Jbeta primers. The protocol was immunoSEQ multiplex PCR, while the TCRdb copy is restricted to in-frame clones and leaves out a portion. The data hold roughly 100,000 clones, with roughly four fifths observed a single time. Remarks on this clone: Its antigen remains unidentified.

V gene TRBV5-1 combines with J gene TRBJ1-1; tentatively, D is TRBD1 (6 bases). The sequence was collected from a woman aged 18 to 35 in good health and CMV-seropositive. Specimen: PBMCs. The CDR3 DNA reads as TGCGCCAGCAGAACGGAGCAGGGGATGAACACTGAAGCTTTCTTT. Protein: CASRTEQGMNTEAFF.